The entry below describes one TCR beta chain. This sample is part of a study of graft-versus-host responses after intestinal transplantation. Looked up from germline, CDR1 is LNHDA and CDR2 is SQIVND (reference sequence). Trimming stripped 2 bases from V and 2 bases from J, with 7 bases between. CDR3 length equals 14 residues. Produced via immunoSEQ multiplex PCR; TCRdb's table is partial and in-frame only. The top ten clones hold approximately 1.5% of a sample with approximately 9,000 clones, less than 95% of them seen once. The source of this sequence is a human patient who received an intestinal transplant, so some T cells may come from the graft donor. The sequences come from PBMCs, collected around 31 days after intestinal transplant. The chain carries TRBV19 and TRBJ2-1, with D tentatively TRBD2 (6 bases). Here the CDR3 DNA reads TGTGCCAGTAGTATAAGCGGGCCCTACAATGAGCAGTTCTTC. It translates to CASSISGPYNEQFF.